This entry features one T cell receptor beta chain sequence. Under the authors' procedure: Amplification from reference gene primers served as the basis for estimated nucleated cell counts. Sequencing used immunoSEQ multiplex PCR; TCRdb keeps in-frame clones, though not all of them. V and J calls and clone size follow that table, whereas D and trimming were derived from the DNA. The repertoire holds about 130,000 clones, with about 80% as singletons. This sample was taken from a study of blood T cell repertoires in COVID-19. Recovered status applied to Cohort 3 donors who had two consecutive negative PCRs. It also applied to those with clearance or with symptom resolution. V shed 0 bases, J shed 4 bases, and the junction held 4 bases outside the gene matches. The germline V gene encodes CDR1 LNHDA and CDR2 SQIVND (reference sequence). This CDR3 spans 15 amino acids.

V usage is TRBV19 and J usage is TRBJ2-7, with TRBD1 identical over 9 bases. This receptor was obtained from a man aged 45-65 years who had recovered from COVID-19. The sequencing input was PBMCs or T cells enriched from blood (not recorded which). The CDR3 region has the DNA TGTGCCAGTAGTATAGATTGGACAGGGGCTTACGAGCAGTACTTC. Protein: CASSIDWTGAYEQYF.